Listed below are T cell receptor beta chains from one sample, sequenced in a study of control samples from healthy donors and cancer patients. Data came from immunoSEQ multiplex PCR; TCRdb stores just in-frame clones and leaves some out. The sample holds around 85,000 clones; around nine tenths are singletons and the top ten take approximately 7.6%. The sequenced sample was blood. These receptors all come from a woman aged 55-70 years in good health. The conserved cysteine and the conserved F or W are not part of the CDR3 here.

V gene	J gene	CDR3 protein
TRBV3-1/TRBV3-2	TRBJ2-7	ASSLTFSGRKDEQY
TRBV24-1	TRBJ1-1	ATSDASGTGEAF
TRBV10-3	TRBJ1-2	AITPGRQELNYGYT
TRBV29-1	TRBJ2-3	SVEGGSTDTQY
TRBV28	TRBJ2-7	ASSFRVYEQY
TRBV7-9	TRBJ2-2	ASSLRRGTANTGELF
TRBV25-1	TRBJ1-2	ASSDTLSVSYGYT
TRBV6-2/TRBV6-3	TRBJ2-7	ASSYRGTSGYEQY
TRBV30	TRBJ1-1	AWSPRFQKNTEAF
TRBV19	TRBJ2-3	ASSTTRGDTQY
TRBV28	TRBJ1-4	ASSEAGVTNEKLF
TRBV9	TRBJ2-2	ASSAALNTGELF
TRBV6-6	TRBJ1-6	ASSEGEGSPLH
TRBV9	TRBJ2-2	ASSSSGQATGELF